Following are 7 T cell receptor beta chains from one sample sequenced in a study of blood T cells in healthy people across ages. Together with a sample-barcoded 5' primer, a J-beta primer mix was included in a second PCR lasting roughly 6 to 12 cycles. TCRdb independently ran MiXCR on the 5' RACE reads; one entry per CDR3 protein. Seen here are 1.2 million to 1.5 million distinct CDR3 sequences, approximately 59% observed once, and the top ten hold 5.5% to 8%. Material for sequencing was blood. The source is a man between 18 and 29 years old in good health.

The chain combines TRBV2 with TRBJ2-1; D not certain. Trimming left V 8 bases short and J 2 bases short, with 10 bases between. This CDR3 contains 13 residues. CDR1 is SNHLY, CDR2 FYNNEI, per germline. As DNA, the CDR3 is TGTGCCAGCCTACAACCAACCTACAATGAGCAGTTCTTC. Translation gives CASLQPTYNEQFF.

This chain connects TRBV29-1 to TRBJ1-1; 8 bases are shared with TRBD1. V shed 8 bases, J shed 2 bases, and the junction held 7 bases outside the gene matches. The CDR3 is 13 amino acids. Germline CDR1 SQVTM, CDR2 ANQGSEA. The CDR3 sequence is CSLTGTGNTEAFF. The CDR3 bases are TGCAGCTTAACCGGGACAGGAAACACTGAAGCTTTCTTT.

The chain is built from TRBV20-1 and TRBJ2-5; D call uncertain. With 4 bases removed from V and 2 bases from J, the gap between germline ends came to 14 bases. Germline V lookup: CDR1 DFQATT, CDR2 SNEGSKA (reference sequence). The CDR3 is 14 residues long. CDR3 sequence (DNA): TGCAGTGCTAAGGTGGCGGCGGAGCAAGAGACCCAGTACTTC. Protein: CSAKVAAEQETQYF.

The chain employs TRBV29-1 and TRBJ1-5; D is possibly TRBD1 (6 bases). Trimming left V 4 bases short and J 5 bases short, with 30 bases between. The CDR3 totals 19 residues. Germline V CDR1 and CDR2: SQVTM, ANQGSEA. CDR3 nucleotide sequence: TGCAGCGTTGTGGACTCAAAGGGGGGATCTGGTTGGTGGGATCAGCCCCAGCATTTT. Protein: CSVVDSKGGSGWWDQPQHF.

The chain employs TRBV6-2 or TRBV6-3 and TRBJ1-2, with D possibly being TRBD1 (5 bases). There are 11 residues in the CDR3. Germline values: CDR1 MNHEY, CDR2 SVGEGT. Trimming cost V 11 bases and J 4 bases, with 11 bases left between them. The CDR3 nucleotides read TGTGCCGCGGGGGAGGCCTATGGCTACACCTTC. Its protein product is CAAGEAYGYTF.

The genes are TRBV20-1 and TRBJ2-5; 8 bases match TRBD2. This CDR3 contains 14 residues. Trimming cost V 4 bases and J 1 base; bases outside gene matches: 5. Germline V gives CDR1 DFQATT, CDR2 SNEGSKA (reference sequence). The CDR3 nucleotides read TGCAGTGCTATTAGCGGGGTGCCCCAAGAGACCCAGTACTTC. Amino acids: CSAISGVPQETQYF.

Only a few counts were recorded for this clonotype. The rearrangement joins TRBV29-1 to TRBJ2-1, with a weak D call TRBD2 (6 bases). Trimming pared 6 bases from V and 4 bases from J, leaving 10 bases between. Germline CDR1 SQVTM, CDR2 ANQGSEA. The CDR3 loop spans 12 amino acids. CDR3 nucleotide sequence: TGCAGCGTACCCGGGAGTTACAATGAGCAGTTCTTC. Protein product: CSVPGSYNEQFF.